The rows below give T cell receptor beta chains drawn from one sample of a study of monozygotic twins with inflammatory bowel disease. TCRdb re-called the 5' RACE reads and catalogs CDR3 proteins one per entry, DNA excluded. The specimen's table records about 420,000 distinct CDR3 sequences. Input material: blood. The receptor source for this set is a human donor with ulcerative colitis or Crohn's disease, or a healthy co-twin of an affected twin (not recorded which). CDR3s include the opening cysteine and the closing phenylalanine or tryptophan.

v_gene,j_gene,CDR3aa
TRBV20-1,TRBJ2-1,CSATVGRGAYNEQFF
TRBV7-2,TRBJ2-3,CASRNTGGRQYF
TRBV28,TRBJ2-2,CASTNRGELFF
TRBV6-5,TRBJ1-1,CASSATDRTEAFF
TRBV7-6,TRBJ2-7,CASSAPGHLYEQYF
TRBV2,TRBJ2-7,CASSERAVGEQYF
TRBV5-1,TRBJ1-2,CASSLKGSIQPLYGYTF
TRBV27,TRBJ2-7,CASSLSPGAAYEQYF
TRBV5-1,TRBJ2-3,CASSPGTTDTQYF
TRBV9,TRBJ2-1,CASSFPTMTHSNEQFF
TRBV2,TRBJ2-7,CASSLAGGSTYEQYF
TRBV15,TRBJ2-2,CATSGRTGSGELFF
TRBV5-1,TRBJ2-1,CASSLEGAAGGSYNEQFF
TRBV5-1,TRBJ1-2,CASCFGGDGYTF
TRBV20-1,TRBJ1-3,CSARDLSGAGNTIYF
TRBV7-2,TRBJ1-5,CASSWFSNQPQHF
TRBV7-3,TRBJ2-2,CASSLEIMGAGELFF
TRBV7-2,TRBJ2-3,CASSLGSSSTDTQYF
TRBV20-1,TRBJ2-7,CSAREQGYAYEQYF
TRBV7-6,TRBJ2-3,CASGSLGVSMTDTQYF
TRBV20-1,TRBJ2-7,CSAERAMDSYEQYF
TRBV29-1,TRBJ2-7,CSVQTGVVSYEQYF
TRBV6-2/TRBV6-3,TRBJ2-1,CASTGGGHYNEQFF
TRBV11-1,TRBJ2-3,CASSTLRTGRPIPPDTQYF
TRBV5-1,TRBJ2-7,CASSLTLPGLYYEQYF
TRBV10-2,TRBJ1-1,CASRAGANTEAFF
TRBV10-3,TRBJ1-5,CAISPGPLDNQPQHF
TRBV20-1,TRBJ1-2,CSARRTDINYGYTF
TRBV7-2,TRBJ2-2,CASSFRLAGGRTGELFF
TRBV6-5,TRBJ1-1,CASSNQDTVWAEAFF
TRBV18,TRBJ2-7,CASNTGTSGSYEQYF
TRBV27,TRBJ2-2,CASNQGSLEGELFF
TRBV11-3,TRBJ2-3,CASSLDGTSGAGGTQYF
TRBV29-1,TRBJ2-1,CSGSPFTIPDNEQFF
TRBV4-3,TRBJ2-3,CASSQEYSTDTQYF
TRBV5-1,TRBJ2-5,CASSLARTNQETQYF
TRBV12-3/TRBV12-4,TRBJ2-2,CASRNELAGERGELFF
TRBV3-1,TRBJ2-5,CASSQHGLAGMETQYF